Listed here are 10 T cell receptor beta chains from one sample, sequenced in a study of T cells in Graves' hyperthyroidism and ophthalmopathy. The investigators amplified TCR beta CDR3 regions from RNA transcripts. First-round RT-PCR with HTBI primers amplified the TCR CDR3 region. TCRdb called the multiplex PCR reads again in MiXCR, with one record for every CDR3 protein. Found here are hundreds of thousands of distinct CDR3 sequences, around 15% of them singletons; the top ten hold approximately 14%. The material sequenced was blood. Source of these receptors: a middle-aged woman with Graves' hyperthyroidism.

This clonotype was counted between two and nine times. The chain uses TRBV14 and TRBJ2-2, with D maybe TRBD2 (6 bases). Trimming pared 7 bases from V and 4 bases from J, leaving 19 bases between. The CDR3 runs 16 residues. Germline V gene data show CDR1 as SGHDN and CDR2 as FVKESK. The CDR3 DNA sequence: TGTGCCAGCAACGGAGGGATGAAAGAGGGCACCGGGGAGCTGTTTTTT. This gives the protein CASNGGMKEGTGELFF.

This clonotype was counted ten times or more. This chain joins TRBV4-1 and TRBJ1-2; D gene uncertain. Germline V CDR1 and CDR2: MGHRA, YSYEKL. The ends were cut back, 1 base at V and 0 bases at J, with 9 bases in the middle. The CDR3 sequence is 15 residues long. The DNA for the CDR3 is TGCGCCAGCAGCCAAGTCGAGGGAGCTAACTATGGCTACACCTTC. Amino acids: CASSQVEGANYGYTF.

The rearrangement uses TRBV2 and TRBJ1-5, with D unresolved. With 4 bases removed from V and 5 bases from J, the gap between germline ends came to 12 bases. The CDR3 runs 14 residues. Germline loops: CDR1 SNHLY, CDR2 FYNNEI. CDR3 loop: CASSVKSDHQPQHF. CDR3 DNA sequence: TGTGCCAGCAGTGTCAAGTCGGACCATCAGCCCCAGCATTTT.

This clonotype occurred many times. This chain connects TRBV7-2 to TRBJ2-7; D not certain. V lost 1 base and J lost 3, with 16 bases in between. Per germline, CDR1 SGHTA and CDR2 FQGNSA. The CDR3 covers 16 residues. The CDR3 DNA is TGTGCCAGCAGCTTAGTCCACAGCACCATCGTCTACGAGCAGTACTTC. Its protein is CASSLVHSTIVYEQYF.

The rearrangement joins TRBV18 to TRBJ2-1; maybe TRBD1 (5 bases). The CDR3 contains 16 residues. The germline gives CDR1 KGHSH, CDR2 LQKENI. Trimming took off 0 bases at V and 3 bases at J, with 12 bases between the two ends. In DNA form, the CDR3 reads TGTGCCAGCTCACCACCGCGGCAGGGAATCTACAATGAGCAGTTCTTC. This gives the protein CASSPPRQGIYNEQFF.

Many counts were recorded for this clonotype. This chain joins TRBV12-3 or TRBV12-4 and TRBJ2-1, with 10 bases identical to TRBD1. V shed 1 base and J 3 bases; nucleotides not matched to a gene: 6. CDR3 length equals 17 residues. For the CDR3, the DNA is TGTGCCAGCAGTTTAGACTCCGGGACAGGGGTCTACAATGAGCAGTTCTTC. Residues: CASSLDSGTGVYNEQFF.

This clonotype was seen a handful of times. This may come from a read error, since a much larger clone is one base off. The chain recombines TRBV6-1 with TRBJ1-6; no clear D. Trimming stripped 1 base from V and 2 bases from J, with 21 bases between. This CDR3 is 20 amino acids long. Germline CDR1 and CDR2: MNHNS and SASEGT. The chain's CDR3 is CASSEGNLGLPSPYNSPLHF. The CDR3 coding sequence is TGTGCCAGCAGTGAAGGGAACCTTGGACTTCCGAGCCCCTATAATTCACCCCTCCACTTT.

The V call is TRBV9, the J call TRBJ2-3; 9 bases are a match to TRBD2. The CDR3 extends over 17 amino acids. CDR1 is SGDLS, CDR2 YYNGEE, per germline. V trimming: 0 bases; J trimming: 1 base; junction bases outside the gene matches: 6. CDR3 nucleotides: TGTGCCAGCAGCGTAGTCGGAGCGGGAGGCCGCACAGATACGCAGTATTTT. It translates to CASSVVGAGGRTDTQYF.

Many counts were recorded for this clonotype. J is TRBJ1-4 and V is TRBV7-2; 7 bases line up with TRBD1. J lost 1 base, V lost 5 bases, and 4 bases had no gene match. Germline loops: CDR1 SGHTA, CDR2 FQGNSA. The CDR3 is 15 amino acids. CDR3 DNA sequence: TGTGCCAGCAGCCTGAGACAGGGAACTAATGAAAAACTGTTTTTT. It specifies CASSLRQGTNEKLFF.

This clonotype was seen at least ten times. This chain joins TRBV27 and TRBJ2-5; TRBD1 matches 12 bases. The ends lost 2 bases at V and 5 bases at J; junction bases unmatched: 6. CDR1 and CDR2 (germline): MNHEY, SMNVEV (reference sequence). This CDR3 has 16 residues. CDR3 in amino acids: CASSLGPGQGAETQYF. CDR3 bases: TGTGCCAGCAGTTTAGGACCGGGACAGGGGGCCGAGACCCAGTACTTC.